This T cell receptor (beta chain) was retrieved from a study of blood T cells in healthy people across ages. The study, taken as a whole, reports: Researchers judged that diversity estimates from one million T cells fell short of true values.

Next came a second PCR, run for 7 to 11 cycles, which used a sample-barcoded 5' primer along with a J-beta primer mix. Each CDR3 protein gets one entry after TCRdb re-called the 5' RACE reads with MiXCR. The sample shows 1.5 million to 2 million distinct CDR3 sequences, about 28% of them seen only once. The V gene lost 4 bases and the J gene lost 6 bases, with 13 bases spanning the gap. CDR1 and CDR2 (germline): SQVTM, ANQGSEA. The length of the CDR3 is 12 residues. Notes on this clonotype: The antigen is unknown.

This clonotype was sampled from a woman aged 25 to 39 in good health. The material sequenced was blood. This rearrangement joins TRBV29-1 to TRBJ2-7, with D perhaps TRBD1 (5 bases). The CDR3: CSVGPRGLEQYF. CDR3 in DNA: TGCAGCGTTGGGCCTAGGGGCCTCGAGCAGTACTTC.